This T cell receptor (beta chain) stems from a study of shared T cell receptors in the human thymus. Trimming cost V 8 bases and J 10 bases; bases outside gene matches: 12. CDR1 and CDR2 (germline): MNHNS, SASEGT. The CDR3 is 14 amino acids. Clones were sequenced by immunoSEQ multiplex PCR, and TCRdb holds only the in-frame ones, with some missing. Of about 610,000 clones in the sample, 88% are singletons; the top ten hold roughly 0.0097%. The same sample was also used in a study of human thymus T cells.

This clonotype originated in a boy under three years old with a congenital heart defect. This chain connects TRBV6-1 to TRBJ2-1, with 9 bases fitting TRBD2. The specimen was thymocytes. CDR3 protein: CASWYRREGREQFF. The CDR3, as DNA: TGTGCCAGCTGGTATCGGCGGGAGGGCAGGGAGCAGTTCTTC.